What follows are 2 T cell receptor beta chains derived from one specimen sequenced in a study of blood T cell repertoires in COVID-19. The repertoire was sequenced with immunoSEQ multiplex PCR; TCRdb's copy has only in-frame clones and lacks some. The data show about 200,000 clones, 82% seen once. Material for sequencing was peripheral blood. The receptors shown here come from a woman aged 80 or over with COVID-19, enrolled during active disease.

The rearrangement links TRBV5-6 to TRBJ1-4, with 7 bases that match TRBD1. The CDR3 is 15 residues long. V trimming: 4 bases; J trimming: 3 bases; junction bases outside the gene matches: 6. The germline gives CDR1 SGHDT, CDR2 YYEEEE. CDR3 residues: CASSTRQGPNEKLFF. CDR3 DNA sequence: TGTGCCAGCAGCACCCGACAGGGTCCTAATGAAAAACTGTTTTTT.

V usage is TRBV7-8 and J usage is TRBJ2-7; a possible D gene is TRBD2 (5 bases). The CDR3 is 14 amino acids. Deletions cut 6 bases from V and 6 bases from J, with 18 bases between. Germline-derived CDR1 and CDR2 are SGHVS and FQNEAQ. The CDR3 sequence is CASRPTSSGGEQYF. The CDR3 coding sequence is TGTGCCAGCAGACCCACCTCTTCTGGAGGCGAGCAGTACTTC. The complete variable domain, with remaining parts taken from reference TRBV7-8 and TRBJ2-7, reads GAGVSQSPRYKVAKRGQDVALRCDPISGHVSLFWYQQALGQGPEFLTYFQNEAQLDKSGLPSDRFFAERPEGSVSTLKIQRTQQEDSAVYLCASRPTSSGGEQYFGPGTRLTVT.